A single sample is the source of the 17 T cell receptor beta chains below, sequenced in a study of tumor and adjacent non-tumor tissue in lung cancer. This sample's RNA came from whole unsorted tissue. The normal lung tissue was taken more than 3 cm from the tumor edge. The library came from three nested PCR rounds adapted from ARM-PCR protocols. TCRdb reprocessed the multiplex PCR reads with MiXCR, giving one entry per CDR3 protein. The sample contains 50,000 to 60,000 distinct CDR3 sequences, 74% of which appear only once. Source material: distant non-tumor lung tissue. Receptor source: a woman aged 55-70 years with non-small cell lung cancer.

V and J are TRBV5-5 and TRBJ2-1, with D possibly being TRBD1 (6 bases). Trimming removed 3 bases at V and 10 bases at J, with 20 bases between. CDR3 size: 15 residues. Germline assignment: CDR1 SGHKS and CDR2 YYEKEE (reference sequence). CDR3 DNA sequence: TGTGCCAGCAGCTACTGGGACACTGGAAGGGAGGAGCAGTTCTTC. Translating gives CASSYWDTGREEQFF.

This rearrangement joins TRBV11-2 to TRBJ2-1; no definite D call. This CDR3 region has 13 residues. Per the germline V gene, CDR1 is SGHAT and CDR2 is FQNNGV. The CDR3 region is CSNIGRIRNEQFF. DNA for the CDR3: TGTTCCAACATCGGGCGGATTCGCAATGAGCAGTTCTTC.

The CDR3 here is CASNHGGGEQFF. CDR3 DNA sequence: TGTGCCAGCAACCACGGGGGCGGCGAGCAGTTCTTC. The chain carries TRBV11-2 and TRBJ2-1; D might be TRBD1 or TRBD2, each matching 6 bases. V lost 7 bases and J 10 bases, leaving 14 bases between the germline ends. Germline CDR1 is SGHAT and CDR2 is FQNNGV. This CDR3 comprises 12 residues.

In regard to this clonotype: One junction end does not reproduce the germline sequence, and a read error may be involved. The chain employs TRBV6-2 or TRBV6-3 and TRBJ2-1; D gene ambiguous. The CDR3 spans 15 residues. Per germline, CDR1 MNHEY and CDR2 SVGEGT. The CDR3 sequence is CARASTHHSSNEQFF. The CDR3, as DNA: TGTGCCAGGGCCAGTACCCATCATTCCTCCAATGAGCAGTTCTTC.

As concerns this clonotype: A much larger clone sits a single nucleotide away, making a read error possible. The chain combines TRBV11-3 with TRBJ2-5; tentative D call: TRBD1 (6 bases). Germline V gene data show CDR1 as SGHNT and CDR2 as YENEEA. CDR3 length: 12 residues. The CDR3 region has the DNA TGTGCCAGCGGCGGACAGCAAGAGACCCAGTGGTTC. Its protein product is CASGGQQETQWF. The full variable domain, completed using reference TRBV11-3 and TRBJ2-5, is EAGVVQSPRYKIIEKKQPVAFWCNPISGHNTLYWYLQNLGQGPELLIRYENEEAVDDSQLPKDRFSAERLKGVDSTLKIQPAELGDSAVYLCASGGQQETQWFGPGTRLLVL.

Of note for this clonotype: At one end the junction does not follow the germline gene, possibly because of a read error. This sequence joins TRBV29-1 and TRBJ1-1; D gene ambiguous. This CDR3 region has 16 residues. The germline V gene encodes CDR1 SQVTM and CDR2 ANQGSEA. The CDR3 DNA sequence: TGCAGTGTTGAAGATCTTAAACACTTCATGAACACTGAAGCTTTCTTT. Translation gives CSVEDLKHFMNTEAFF.

As concerns this clonotype: Likely a read error: the CDR3 ends without its conserved phenylalanine or tryptophan. V gene TRBV6-2 or TRBV6-3 combines with J gene TRBJ2-2, with D maybe TRBD1 (6 bases). Germline V gives CDR1 MNHEY, CDR2 SVGEGT. The CDR3 is 17 amino acids. The germline V and J ends were trimmed by 6 bases and 4 bases, with 21 bases remaining between them. The CDR3 DNA follows: TGTGCCAGCAGCGGAAACAAAGGACAGTGGGGCACCGGGGAGCTGTTTTCT. Translated: CASSGNKGQWGTGELFS.

The sample holds a few counts of this clonotype. One junction end disagrees with the germline gene, perhaps due to a read error. This chain links TRBV30 with TRBJ2-7; possibly TRBD1 for D (5 bases). CDR3 length: 13 residues. The germline V gene encodes CDR1 GTSNPN and CDR2 SVGIG (reference sequence). CDR3 nucleotides: TGTACCTGGTCTTCTGGACATCCCTACGAGCAGTACTTC. Protein product: CTWSSGHPYEQYF. Full variable domain (outside the CDR3, taken from reference TRBV30 and TRBJ2-7): SQTIHQWPATLVQPVGSPLSLECTVEGTSNPNLYWYRQAAGRGLQLLFYSVGIGQISSEVPQNLSASRPQDRQFILSSKKLLLSDSGFYLCTWSSGHPYEQYFGPGTRLTVT.

Notes on this clonotype: This clone may be a read error of a much larger clone one base away. The rearrangement joins TRBV7-9 to TRBJ1-1; D ambiguous. V was cut by 5 bases and J by 5 bases, with 15 bases left in between. The CDR3 is made up of 14 amino acids. Looked up from germline, CDR1 is SEHNR and CDR2 is FQNEAQ (reference sequence). The CDR3 coding sequence is TGTGCCAGCAGCGACCTACTATGGGGAACTGAAGCTTTCTTT. Amino acids: CASSDLLWGTEAFF.

Concerning this clonotype: Germline and junction disagree at one end, which may indicate a read error. The chain joins TRBV12-3 or TRBV12-4 to TRBJ2-3; 8 positions match TRBD2. The CDR3 loop spans 17 amino acids. The CDR3 loop is CANSLDWREALGDTQYF. The CDR3 coding sequence is TGTGCCAACAGTCTGGACTGGCGGGAGGCCCTTGGAGATACGCAGTATTTT.

Notes on this clonotype: This may be a read error: a much more frequent sequence differs by one nucleotide. The chain links TRBV28 to TRBJ2-3; D perhaps matches TRBD1 (5 bases). Germline-derived CDR1 and CDR2 are MDHEN and SYDVKM. The CDR3 loop spans 18 amino acids. For the CDR3, the DNA is TGTGCCAGCAGAATGGGAAGGAGAAGGGGTCGCGGCACAGATATGCAGTATTTT. This translates into CASRMGRRRGRGTDMQYF.

Note on this clonotype: Sequence at one end of the junction differs from germline and may be a read error. The V call is TRBV4-2, the J call TRBJ1-2; D gene ambiguous. Germline CDR1 is LGHNA and CDR2 is YNFKEQ. The CDR3 is 15 residues long. CDR3 DNA: TGTGTCAGCAGCCAAGGAGCAAGGTGGTTGGAGGGCTACACCTTC. The encoded protein is CVSSQGARWLEGYTF.

The V gene is TRBV6-2 or TRBV6-3, the J gene TRBJ2-7; no definite D call. CDR1 is MNHEY and CDR2 is SVGEGT in the germline V gene. CDR3 length equals 11 residues. The CDR3 is CTGRTLYEQYF. CDR3 nucleotides: TGTACCGGCAGAACCCTCTACGAGCAGTACTTC.

Comment on this clonotype: At one boundary the junction diverges from the germline segment, which might be a read error. The chain uses TRBV30 and TRBJ2-2; possible D gene TRBD2, 5 bases. This CDR3 region has 12 residues. Germline CDR1 and CDR2: GTSNPN and SVGIG (reference sequence). The CDR3 DNA reads as TGTGTTTGGAGTTTAAAGACCGGGGAGCTGTTCTTT. It codes for CVWSLKTGELFF.

J is TRBJ1-5 and V is TRBV20-1; no reliable D call. CDR1 is DFQATT, CDR2 SNEGSKA, per germline (reference sequence). The CDR3 runs to 12 residues. V was clipped by 3 bases and J by 4 bases, with 7 bases between them. For the CDR3, the DNA is TGCAGTGCTAGTTACGGGAATCAGCCCCAGCATTTT. Protein sequence: CSASYGNQPQHF.

This chain links TRBV28 with TRBJ2-2, with D possibly TRBD1 on 8 matching bases. Trimming removed 3 bases from V and 16 bases from J, with 24 bases in between. The CDR3 consists of 15 residues. CDR1 MDHEN and CDR2 SYDVKM come from the germline V gene. This CDR3 is CASSFQGARTGGPFF. The CDR3 nucleotides read TGTGCCAGCAGTTTCCAGGGGGCGCGTACCGGGGGGCCGTTTTTT.

This clonotype has just a few counts. A clone one base away is much larger, so this may be a read error. The CDR3 DNA sequence: TGTGCCAGCTCCCGGGACATGGGTCAGCCCCAGCATTTT. It translates to CASSRDMGQPQHF. The chain is built from TRBV11-2 and TRBJ1-5; possible D gene TRBD1, 6 bases. The V gene's germline CDR1 is SGHAT and CDR2 FQNNGV. The CDR3 contains 13 residues. V gave up 8 bases and J gave up 6 bases, with 14 bases separating them.